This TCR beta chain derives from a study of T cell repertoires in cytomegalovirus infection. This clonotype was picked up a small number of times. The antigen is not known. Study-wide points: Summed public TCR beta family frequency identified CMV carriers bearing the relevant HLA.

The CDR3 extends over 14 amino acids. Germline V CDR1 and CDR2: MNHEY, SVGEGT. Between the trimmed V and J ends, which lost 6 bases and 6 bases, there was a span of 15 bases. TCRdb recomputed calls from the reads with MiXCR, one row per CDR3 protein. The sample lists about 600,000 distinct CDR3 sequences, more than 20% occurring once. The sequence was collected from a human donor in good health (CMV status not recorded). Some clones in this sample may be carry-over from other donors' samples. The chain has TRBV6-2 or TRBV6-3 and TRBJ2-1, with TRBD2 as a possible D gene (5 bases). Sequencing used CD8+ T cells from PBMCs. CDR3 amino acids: CASRYGDARNEQFF. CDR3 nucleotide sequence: TGTGCCAGCAGGTACGGGGATGCACGCAATGAGCAGTTCTTC.